This TCR beta chain was sequenced during a study of T cell responses to AZD1222 COVID-19 vaccine. Whole-study findings and limits: Spike-specific TCR breadth rose after two AZD1222 doses, and depth rose as well.

Assay used: immunoSEQ multiplex PCR; TCRdb lists only in-frame clones, some missing. The repertoire consists of over 150,000 clones, with 90% to 95% occurring once and the leading ten covering around 1%. Germline V gene data show CDR1 as LGHDT and CDR2 as YNNKEL (reference sequence). The CDR3 runs to 15 residues. V was trimmed by 3 bases and J by 11 bases, leaving 22 bases between them. With respect to this clone: Its specificity is unknown.

The sample consisted of peripheral blood, taken 28 days after the second AZD1222 dose. This TCR was sampled from an adult who received the AZD1222 COVID-19 vaccine. The V and J genes are TRBV3-1 (or the pseudogene TRBV3-2) and TRBJ1-1; TRBD1 is a possible D gene (6 bases). CDR3 region: CASSQDTGRGVDAFF. DNA of the CDR3: TGTGCCAGCAGCCAGGATACAGGGCGGGGGGTCGACGCTTTCTTT.